This T cell receptor beta chain derives from a study of cytomegalovirus exposure and HLA in healthy donors. Across the study: Roughly 179 million T cells yielded 120 million or so unique TCR beta sequences, as an earlier analysis found.

This CDR3 has 14 amino acids. J gave up 5 bases and V 5 bases, and 8 bases lay outside the gene matches. Germline CDR1 and CDR2: MDHEN and SYDVKM. Only one count was recorded for this clone. There were likely unrecorded immune exposures, though donors were nominally healthy when sampled. Primers: 60 Vbeta forward and 13 Jbeta reverse. The protocol was immunoSEQ multiplex PCR, while the TCRdb copy is restricted to in-frame clones and leaves out a portion. Among some 140,000 clones, about 76% were seen once, and the ten largest hold around 7.2%. The V and J genes are TRBV28 and TRBJ1-1; 7 bases line up with TRBD1. The source is a young man in good health and CMV-seropositive. The sample was PBMCs. CDR3 sequence reads: CASSAGTAGTEAFF. The CDR3 coding sequence is TGTGCCAGCAGTGCCGGGACAGCAGGGACTGAAGCTTTCTTT.